A selection of T cell receptor beta chains follows, all from one sample in a study of post-analysis software for immune sequencing data. TCRdb ran MiXCR on the PCR reads and lists one entry per CDR3 protein. The table lists about 810,000 distinct CDR3 sequences, around 50% of them singletons, with 4.6% in the top ten. The specimen sequenced was blood. The receptors derive from a girl aged 10-17 years with multiple sclerosis. The CDR3 runs from the conserved cysteine through the conserved F or W. A D gene is named only where the DNA matches it firmly. Clone size is shown for a subset of rows, as once, few, many or a class of expanded clone.

clone_size	j_call	v_call	d_call	cdr3_aa	cdr3_nt
once	TRBJ2-1	TRBV9	.	CASSRDIINEQFF	TGTGCCAGCAGCCGGGACATCATCAATGAGCAGTTCTTC
.	TRBJ2-7	TRBV20-1	.	CSARGLLGTGQQYF	TGCAGTGCTAGAGGATTGTTGGGCACAGGGCAGCAGTACTTC
few	TRBJ2-1	TRBV7-9	.	CASSLGRPPEQFF	TGTGCCAGCAGCTTAGGCAGACCTCCCGAGCAGTTCTTC
few	TRBJ1-5	TRBV7-8	.	CASSLGPEGGRWPQHF	TGTGCCAGCAGCTTAGGCCCGGAGGGGGGGCGGTGGCCCCAGCATTTT
.	TRBJ1-1	TRBV12-5	.	CASGPHAGLNTEAFF	TGTGCTAGTGGTCCCCATGCAGGGTTGAACACTGAAGCTTTCTTT
.	TRBJ2-7	TRBV15	TRBD2	CATSRDRGVARGYEQYF	TGTGCCACCAGCAGAGATCGGGGGGTAGCTCGGGGTTACGAGCAGTACTTC
.	TRBJ2-3	TRBV9	TRBD2	CASSVQSGRTDTQYF	TGTGCCAGCAGCGTTCAGAGCGGGAGAACAGATACGCAGTATTTT
.	TRBJ2-7	TRBV5-1	TRBD1	CASSLFGDRPYEQYF	TGCGCCAGCAGCTTGTTCGGGGACAGACCCTACGAGCAGTACTTC
.	TRBJ2-5	TRBV20-1	.	CSARGSAYQETQYF	TGCAGTGCTAGGGGGTCTGCGTACCAAGAGACCCAGTACTTC
.	TRBJ1-2	TRBV5-1	TRBD1	CASSPRPGTADGYTF	TGCGCCAGCAGCCCACGACCCGGGACAGCCGATGGCTACACCTTC
once	TRBJ2-7	TRBV3-1	.	CASSLQIGDYEQYF	TGTGCCAGCAGCCTTCAAATTGGGGACTACGAGCAGTACTTC
.	TRBJ1-4	TRBV15	.	CATSGSIRFAKLFF	TGTGCCACCAGCGGATCCATTCGTTTTGCAAAACTGTTTTTT
.	TRBJ1-1	TRBV5-1	TRBD1	CASSSRTGEAFF	TGCGCCAGCAGCTCTAGGACAGGGGAAGCTTTCTTT
few	TRBJ2-7	TRBV20-1	.	CSARDLRFSYEQYF	TGCAGTGCTAGAGATCTCAGGTTCTCCTACGAGCAGTACTTC
.	TRBJ2-1	TRBV20-1	TRBD2	CSARDLAQGGYNEQFF	TGCAGTGCTAGAGATCTCGCGCAGGGAGGGTACAATGAGCAGTTCTTC
.	TRBJ2-5	TRBV7-3	.	CASSLTAAGETQYF	TGTGCCAGCAGCCTCACGGCGGCGGGTGAGACCCAGTACTTC
.	TRBJ2-5	TRBV10-3	TRBD1	CAISGTGEETQYF	TGTGCCATCAGTGGGACAGGGGAGGAGACCCAGTACTTC
few	TRBJ2-3	TRBV29-1	.	CSVDGLSSTDTQYF	TGCAGCGTTGATGGCTTATCTAGCACAGATACGCAGTATTTT
.	TRBJ2-7	TRBV20-1	.	CSATTSIDEQYF	TGCAGTGCCACGACTAGTATCGACGAGCAGTACTTC
.	TRBJ1-5	TRBV6-1	TRBD1	CASRDRGRDQPQHF	TGTGCCAGCAGGGACAGGGGGCGTGATCAGCCCCAGCATTTT
few	TRBJ2-7	TRBV4-1	.	CASSQDPRLDGLYEQYF	TGCGCCAGCAGCCAAGATCCTCGGCTGGATGGACTCTACGAGCAGTACTTC
.	TRBJ2-4	TRBV20-1	.	CSARVPSLAKNIQYF	TGCAGTGCTAGAGTGCCGTCACTAGCCAAAAACATTCAGTACTTC
few	TRBJ2-4	TRBV7-8	.	CASSSGPAREHIQYF	TGTGCCAGCAGCTCGGGACCGGCGAGGGAGCACATTCAGTACTTC
once	TRBJ1-4	TRBV30	TRBD1	CAWTTGFNEKLFF	TGTGCCTGGACGACAGGGTTTAATGAAAAACTGTTTTTT
.	TRBJ1-2	TRBV10-3	.	CAISATQETQFFGPGTHRIYGYTF	.
.	TRBJ2-1	TRBV29-1	TRBD1	CSAGQGTYNERFF	TGCAGCGCTGGACAGGGCACCTACAATGAGCGGTTCTTC
.	TRBJ2-1	TRBV5-1	TRBD2	CASSSGLAGTPYNEQFF	TGCGCCAGCAGCTCGGGACTAGCGGGAACCCCCTACAATGAGCAGTTCTTC
.	TRBJ2-5	TRBV6-1	.	CASSVMGEQETQYF	TGTGCCAGCAGTGTGATGGGGGAACAAGAGACCCAGTACTTC
once	TRBJ2-7	TRBV20-1	TRBD2	CSARSLAGAYEQYF	TGCAGTGCTAGATCTCTAGCGGGTGCCTACGAGCAGTACTTC
once	TRBJ1-5	TRBV4-1	.	CASGQQGTNQPQHF	TGCGCCAGCGGCCAACAGGGCACTAATCAGCCCCAGCATTTT
.	TRBJ2-1	TRBV2	TRBD2	CASSEGGLVYNEQFF	TGTGCCAGCAGTGAAGGGGGACTAGTGTACAATGAGCAGTTCTTC
.	TRBJ2-3	TRBV12-5	.	CASGTSTAAYTDTQYF	TGTGCTAGTGGTACCTCAACGGCGGCCTACACAGATACGCAGTATTTT
.	TRBJ2-1	TRBV11-2	TRBD1	CASSLDRGREQFF	TGTGCCAGCAGCTTGGACAGGGGGCGAGAGCAGTTCTTC
many	TRBJ2-6	TRBV4-1	.	CASSQDRRAGANVLTF	TGCGCCAGCAGCCAAGATAGGAGGGCTGGGGCCAACGTCCTGACTTTC
few	TRBJ2-6	TRBV6-4	.	CASSRGAGLSGANVLTF	TGTGCCAGCAGTAGGGGGGCAGGGCTCTCTGGGGCCAACGTCCTGACTTTC
.	TRBJ2-1	TRBV7-3	TRBD2	CASSLGTKDEQFF	TGTGCCAGCAGCTTAGGGACTAAGGATGAGCAGTTCTTC
.	TRBJ2-7	TRBV29-1	TRBD1	CSVGEGGQLEQYF	TGCAGCGTCGGGGAAGGGGGCCAACTCGAGCAGTACTTC
.	TRBJ2-5	TRBV13	.	CASSLRMGEHQETQYF	TGTGCCAGCAGCTTGAGAATGGGGGAACACCAAGAGACCCAGTACTTC